This T cell receptor beta chain was observed in a study of radiation and T cells in renal cell carcinoma. General study findings and limits: Dominant CDR3 motifs occupied more repertoire in irradiated than control tumors. Irradiated tumors had higher TCR clonality than control tumors.

A word on this clone: Its specificity is unknown.

The germline V gene has CDR1 SGHAT and CDR2 FQNNGV. The CDR3 consists of 15 residues. With 8 bases clipped from V and 2 bases from J, the junction kept 9 bases outside the gene matches. Treatment noted: treatment-naive control, cytoreductive nephrectomy. Control tumor donors were several females and 11 males, median age 57 years. Here immunoSEQ multiplex PCR was the method, and the copy in TCRdb shows in-frame clones only, minus some. This sample carries more than 15,000 clones, approximately 50% of them seen once, and the ten largest clones take approximately 9.9%. The source material was tumor tissue, sampled from a patient whose treatment was nephrectomy without radiotherapy. The J gene is TRBJ1-1, the V gene TRBV11-2, with 9 bases aligning to TRBD1. This receptor was obtained from a man aged 50-59 years with renal cell carcinoma. DNA for the CDR3: TGTGCCAGCTCCTATGGACAGGGGATTAACACTGAAGCTTTCTTT. It specifies CASSYGQGINTEAFF.